This T cell receptor beta chain is drawn from a study of T cell changes during pregnancy in multiple sclerosis. V was clipped by 8 bases and J by 2 bases; unmatched bases: 2. The CDR3 runs to 12 residues. Per germline, CDR1 MNHEY and CDR2 SMNVEV (reference sequence). Repertoires were generated with immunoSEQ multiplex PCR, while TCRdb's copy carries only in-frame clones and drops some. Here the sample spans about 23,000 clones, more than 75% being singletons. This clone is judged medium-sized. The sample was CD8+ T cells from peripheral blood mononuclear cells, taken after pregnancy. The chain combines TRBV27 with TRBJ2-7; 8 bases line up with TRBD1. This receptor was obtained from a female donor with multiple sclerosis, enrolled in a pregnancy study. The CDR3 DNA follows: TGTGCCAGCGGACAGGGACCCTACGAGCAGTACTTC. Its protein is CASGQGPYEQYF.